The 27 T cell receptor beta chains reported below all come from one sample, sequenced in a study of shared T cell receptors in the human thymus. TCRdb's table, derived via immunoSEQ multiplex PCR, lists solely in-frame clones and lacks some. Of over 65,000 clones listed, 90% to 95% were seen once; the top ten hold around 0.035%. What was sequenced was thymocytes. These receptors all stem from a human donor.

The gene calls are TRBV4-3 and TRBJ1-6; 7 bases map to TRBD1. Germline-derived CDR1 and CDR2 are LGHNA and YSLEER. V lost 0 bases and J lost 0; bases outside the gene matches: 14. CDR3 size: 21 residues. CDR3 amino acids: CASSQDLRGQLVGSYNSPLHF. The DNA for the CDR3 is TGCGCCAGCAGCCAAGATCTAAGGGGACAGTTAGTCGGCTCCTATAATTCACCCCTCCACTTT.

This chain joins TRBV19 and TRBJ1-4, with D possibly being TRBD1 (5 bases). Deletions cut 5 bases from V and 0 bases from J, with 13 bases between. The CDR3 covers 16 residues. Germline lookup yields CDR1 LNHDA and CDR2 SQIVND (reference sequence). As DNA, the CDR3 is TGTGCCAGTAGTGACCCCGGGACGGCAACTAATGAAAAACTGTTTTTT. Translated, it gives CASSDPGTATNEKLFF. The complete variable domain, with remaining parts taken from reference TRBV19 and TRBJ1-4, reads DGGITQSPKYLFRKEGQNVTLSCEQNLNHDAMYWYRQDPGQGLRLIYYSQIVNDFQKGDIAEGYSVSREKKESFPLTVTSAQKNPTAFYLCASSDPGTATNEKLFFGSGTQLSVL.

The genes are TRBV10-2 and TRBJ2-1; 11 bases fit TRBD2. There are 17 residues in the CDR3. Losses at the gene ends were 2 bases for V and 3 bases for J; bases not matched to a gene: 6. Germline CDR1 reads WSHSY; CDR2 reads SAAADI. The CDR3 DNA is TGCGCCAGCAGTGAGACACTAGCGGGGGACTGCTACAATGAGCAGTTCTTC. The encoded protein is CASSETLAGDCYNEQFF.

The chain's CDR3 is CASSYSGQRNTQYF. The DNA of the CDR3 is TGTGCCAGCAGTTACTCGGGACAACGAAATACGCAGTATTTT. The V and J genes are TRBV6-5 and TRBJ2-3, with a possible D match to TRBD1 (6 bases). The CDR3 runs to 14 residues. Germline CDR1 and CDR2: MNHEY and SVGAGI. Trimming cost V 0 bases and J 7 bases, with 11 bases left between them.

This chain uses TRBV11-3 with TRBJ2-1, with D tentatively TRBD1 (6 bases). V lost 5 bases and J lost 0, with 11 bases in between. Per germline, CDR1 SGHNT and CDR2 YENEEA. CDR3 length: 15 residues. CDR3 DNA sequence: TGTGCCAGCAGCACAGGGACAAGCTCCTACAATGAGCAGTTCTTC. Its translation is CASSTGTSSYNEQFF.

V usage is TRBV10-3 and J usage is TRBJ2-7; 8 nucleotides match TRBD1. Losses at the gene ends were 0 bases for V and 7 bases for J; bases not matched to a gene: 17. CDR3 length equals 18 residues. CDR1 ENHRY and CDR2 SYGVKD come from the germline V gene. This CDR3 is CAISESCRGRWPMGEQYF. CDR3 in DNA: TGTGCCATCAGTGAGTCGTGCAGGGGGCGATGGCCCATGGGAGAGCAGTACTTC.

J is TRBJ2-1 and V is TRBV15; possibly TRBD1 or TRBD2 for D (5 bases each). The V and J ends lost 0 bases and 2 bases respectively, with 14 bases between them. In germline, CDR1 is LNHNV, CDR2 YYDKDF (reference sequence). The CDR3 totals 17 residues. The CDR3 nucleotides read TGTGCCACCAGCAGAGAACTAGGTAGGGGCACCTACAATGAGCAGTTCTTC. This translates into CATSRELGRGTYNEQFF. The whole variable domain, remainder taken from reference TRBV15 and TRBJ2-1, is DAMVIQNPRYQVTQFGKPVTLSCSQTLNHNVMYWYQQKSSQAPKLLFHYYDKDFNNEADTPDNFQSRRPNTSFCFLDIRSPGLGDTAMYLCATSRELGRGTYNEQFFGPGTRLTVL.

The V gene is TRBV2, the J gene TRBJ2-7; D possibly corresponds to TRBD1 (5 bases). CDR1 is SNHLY, CDR2 FYNNEI, per germline. CDR3 size: 15 residues. Deletions cut 7 bases from V and 2 bases from J, with 18 bases between. CDR3 loop: CASTYHRQLTYEQYF. The DNA of the CDR3 is TGTGCCAGCACTTACCACAGGCAACTCACCTACGAGCAGTACTTC. The full variable domain, in which reference TRBV2 and TRBJ2-7 provide the parts outside the CDR3, is EPEVTQTPSHQVTQMGQEVILRCVPISNHLYFYWYRQILGQKVEFLVSFYNNEISEKSEIFDDQFSVERPDGSNFTLKIRSTKLEDSAMYFCASTYHRQLTYEQYFGPGTRLTVT.

The chain is built from TRBV5-1 and TRBJ2-7, with D perhaps TRBD2 (6 bases). V was trimmed by 0 bases and J by 7 bases, leaving 23 bases between them. From germline, CDR1 is SGHRS and CDR2 YFSETQ. CDR3 length equals 17 residues. This CDR3 is CASSLDRDFRKVGEQYF. The CDR3 DNA reads TGCGCCAGCAGCTTGGATCGGGACTTCAGAAAGGTGGGTGAGCAGTACTTC.

The chain is built from TRBV4-3 and TRBJ2-7; the match to TRBD2 covers 7 bases. The CDR3 length is 14 residues. Unmatched junction bases numbered 5, after V lost 1 base and J lost 5 bases. From germline, CDR1 is LGHNA and CDR2 YSLEER. The CDR3 nucleotides are TGCGCCAGCAGCCAAGCCGAGACTAGCAACGAGCAGTACTTC. This sequence encodes CASSQAETSNEQYF.

J is TRBJ2-7 and V is TRBV6-6; D gene unclear. Per germline, CDR1 MNHNY and CDR2 SVGAGI (reference sequence). V dropped 6 bases and J dropped 4 bases, with 7 bases sitting between them. The CDR3 loop spans 11 amino acids. This CDR3 is CASSPRYEQYF. CDR3 sequence (DNA): TGTGCCAGCAGCCCCCGTTACGAGCAGTACTTC.

This clone has only one observation. The V call is TRBV18, the J call TRBJ1-1, with a possible D match to TRBD1 (5 bases). The CDR3 loop spans 15 amino acids. Per germline, CDR1 KGHSH and CDR2 LQKENI. Trimming removed 3 bases from V and 0 bases from J, with 11 bases in between. The CDR3 loop is CASSPVTGLNTEAFF. CDR3 coding DNA: TGTGCCAGCTCACCGGTCACAGGCCTGAACACTGAAGCTTTCTTT.

The chain employs TRBV4-1 and TRBJ2-5; 8 bases are a match to TRBD1. The end of the DNA aligns better with TRBJ2-7, so the J call may be wrong. Germline loops: CDR1 MGHRA, CDR2 YSYEKL. The CDR3 covers 18 residues. The CDR3 spells CASSQDNPPGQEYYEQYF. The CDR3 coding sequence is TGCGCCAGCAGCCAAGATAACCCCCCGGGACAGGAGTACTACGAGCAGTACTTC.

This clone was recorded once. The rearrangement joins TRBV6-1 to TRBJ2-5; no reliable D call. The CDR3 covers 12 residues. Germline loops: CDR1 MNHNS, CDR2 SASEGT. V was clipped by 1 base and J by 5 bases, with 5 bases between them. The CDR3, as DNA: TGTGCCAGCAGTGAAGAAGGGGAGACCCAGTACTTC. Translation gives CASSEEGETQYF.

This chain joins TRBV9 and TRBJ1-3; D remains ambiguous. This CDR3 is 15 amino acids long. V lost 6 bases to trimming and J lost 3 bases, with 16 bases between them. Germline lookup yields CDR1 SGDLS and CDR2 YYNGEE. CDR3 sequence: CASTPPGHGGNTIYF. For the CDR3, the DNA is TGTGCCAGCACCCCCCCGGGTCACGGTGGAAACACCATATATTTT.

The chain carries TRBV4-1 and TRBJ1-1, with 9 bases aligning to TRBD1. Germline V gives CDR1 MGHRA, CDR2 YSYEKL. This CDR3 contains 17 residues. V trimming: 3 bases; J trimming: 1 base; junction bases outside the gene matches: 9. CDR3 DNA sequence: TGCGCCAGCAGCCACGTTCCCGGGACAGGGCGGAACACTGAAGCTTTCTTT. Its protein product is CASSHVPGTGRNTEAFF.

This rearrangement joins TRBV5-8 to TRBJ1-4; 9 positions agree with TRBD1. The CDR3 has 16 amino acids. The trim removed 4 bases at V and 8 bases at J, leaving 12 bases unmatched. Germline CDR1 reads SGHTS; CDR2 reads YDEGEE. The CDR3 sequence: CASSGGTGGVGEKLFF. CDR3 DNA sequence: TGTGCCAGCAGCGGTGGAACAGGGGGCGTTGGGGAAAAACTGTTTTTT.

This chain joins TRBV9 and TRBJ2-1, with 8 bases aligning to TRBD1. This CDR3 is 16 amino acids long. Trimming at V came to 0 bases and at J to 4 bases, leaving 6 bases not matched to a gene. Germline V lookup: CDR1 SGDLS, CDR2 YYNGEE. As DNA, the CDR3 is TGTGCCAGCAGCGTAGATCTAGACAGGGGTTACAATGAGCAGTTCTTC. Amino acid sequence: CASSVDLDRGYNEQFF.

The V call is TRBV14, the J call TRBJ1-2; 7 nucleotides agree with TRBD1. The germline CDR1 and CDR2 sequences are SGHDN and FVKESK. V dropped 0 bases and J dropped 3; count of bases not matched to a gene: 7. This CDR3 comprises 16 residues. This CDR3 is CASSQDLRQGHYGYTF. The CDR3 region has the DNA TGTGCCAGCAGCCAAGATTTGAGACAGGGTCACTATGGCTACACCTTC.

The chain links TRBV27 to TRBJ2-7; 10 bases agree with TRBD1. CDR1 MNHEY and CDR2 SMNVEV come from the germline V gene (reference sequence). V lost 10 bases and J lost 2; bases outside the gene matches: 5. The CDR3 is 13 residues long. DNA for the CDR3: TGTGCCATCGGGACAGGGGCGACCTACGAGCAGTACTTC. Protein: CAIGTGATYEQYF.

The rearrangement joins TRBV19 to TRBJ1-2; D remains unclear. The length of the CDR3 is 15 residues. Germline CDR1 LNHDA, CDR2 SQIVND (reference sequence). Trimming removed 3 bases from V and 1 base from J, with 12 bases in between. The chain's CDR3 is CASSIWKAINYGYTF. The CDR3 bases are TGTGCCAGTAGTATTTGGAAGGCTATTAACTATGGCTACACCTTC.

The V and J genes are TRBV4-1 and TRBJ2-4; D is ambiguous. Deletions cut 4 bases from V and 1 base from J, with 11 bases between. The CDR3 covers 15 residues. CDR1 and CDR2 (germline): MGHRA, YSYEKL. The CDR3 reads CASSLDDEAKNIQYF. The DNA of the CDR3 is TGCGCCAGCAGCCTTGATGATGAGGCCAAAAACATTCAGTACTTC.

The chain recombines TRBV28 with TRBJ1-5; D ambiguous. This CDR3 is built from 12 residues. CDR1 is MDHEN, CDR2 SYDVKM, per germline. Trimming removed 6 bases at V and 7 bases at J, with 10 bases between. This CDR3 is CASRVTGQPQHF. The CDR3 DNA reads TGTGCCAGCAGGGTAACGGGCCAGCCCCAGCATTTT.

CDR3 in amino acids: CAWLDRDPSSYNSPLHF. CDR3 bases: TGTGCCTGGTTGGACAGGGACCCTAGCTCCTATAATTCACCCCTCCACTTT. The chain has TRBV30 and TRBJ1-6; 8 nucleotides match TRBD1. Germline CDR1 and CDR2: GTSNPN and SVGIG (reference sequence). The CDR3 runs 17 residues. J was trimmed by 0 bases and V by 5 bases; bases with no gene match: 9.

The chain employs TRBV5-6 and TRBJ2-3, with TRBD2 matching 8 bases. V trimming: 3 bases; J trimming: 0 bases; junction bases outside the gene matches: 12. The germline V gene has CDR1 SGHDT and CDR2 YYEEEE. The CDR3 is 18 amino acids. The CDR3 loop reads CASSWRGGSGASTDTQYF. CDR3 DNA sequence: TGTGCCAGCAGCTGGAGGGGCGGTAGCGGGGCCAGCACAGATACGCAGTATTTT.

The chain uses TRBV4-1 and TRBJ2-3, with 8 bases identical to TRBD1. Per germline, CDR1 MGHRA and CDR2 YSYEKL. V was clipped by 4 bases and J by 2 bases; unmatched bases: 11. The CDR3 runs 17 residues. The CDR3 DNA follows: TGCGCCAGCAGCCTCAAACCGGACAGGGCCCCCACAGATACGCAGTATTTT. Its protein is CASSLKPDRAPTDTQYF.

The chain carries TRBV11-1 and TRBJ1-2, with 9 nucleotides matching TRBD1. Trimming cost V 5 bases and J 5 bases; bases outside gene matches: 12. Germline V gene lookup returns CDR1 SGHAT and CDR2 FQDESV (reference sequence). This CDR3 region has 16 residues. The DNA of the CDR3 is TGTGCCAGCAGCCCATTAAGAACAGGGGGCGGATATGGCTACACCTTC. This encodes CASSPLRTGGGYGYTF. The variable domain in full, completed from reference TRBV11-1 and TRBJ1-2, reads EAEVAQSPRYKITEKSQAVAFWCDPISGHATLYWYRQILGQGPELLVQFQDESVVDDSQLPKDRFSAERLKGVDSTLKIQPAELGDSAMYLCASSPLRTGGGYGYTFGSGTRLTVV.